The clone carrying this TCR beta chain was found once. What it binds is unknown. Other DNA sequences in this specimen translate into the identical CDR3. Time point indicated: approximately ten-day in vitro stimulation with candidate mutation-associated neoantigen peptide 1. This record belongs to a study of PD-1 blockade in mismatch repair-deficient tumors. TCRdb's copy holds only in-frame clones and misses some; the assay was immunoSEQ multiplex PCR. The sample lists several thousand clones, more than 85% occurring once. CDR3 length: 15 residues. V lost 9 bases, J lost 2 bases, and 9 bases stayed unmatched. Germline CDR1 MDHEN, CDR2 SYDVKM.

The chain recombines TRBV28 with TRBJ2-2; 7 bases agree with TRBD1. This sequence was found in an adult with mismatch repair-deficient cancer. The sequenced sample was cells cultured in vitro, obtained from a patient treated with pembrolizumab. CDR3 nucleotides: TGTGCCAGTAGATGCCACAGGGGAAACACCGGGGAGCTGTTTTTT. Translated, it gives CASRCHRGNTGELFF.